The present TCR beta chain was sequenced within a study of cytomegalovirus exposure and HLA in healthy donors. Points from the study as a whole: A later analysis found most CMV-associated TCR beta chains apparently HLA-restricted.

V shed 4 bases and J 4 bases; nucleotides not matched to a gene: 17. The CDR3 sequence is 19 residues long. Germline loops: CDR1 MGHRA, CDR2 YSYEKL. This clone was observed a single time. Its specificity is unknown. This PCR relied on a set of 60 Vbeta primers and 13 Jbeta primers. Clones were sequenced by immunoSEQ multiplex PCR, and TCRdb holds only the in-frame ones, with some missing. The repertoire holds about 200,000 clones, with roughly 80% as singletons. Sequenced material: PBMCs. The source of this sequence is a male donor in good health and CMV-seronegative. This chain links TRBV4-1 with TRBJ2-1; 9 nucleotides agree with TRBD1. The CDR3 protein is CASSRNTGQGTPDYNEQFF. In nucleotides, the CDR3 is TGCGCCAGCAGCCGAAATACGGGACAGGGAACCCCTGATTACAATGAGCAGTTCTTC.